A selection of T cell receptor beta chains follows, all from one sample in a study of shared clonotypes between healthy human individuals. Clones were sequenced by immunoSEQ multiplex PCR, and TCRdb holds only the in-frame ones, with some missing. The sample contains roughly 2.6 million clones, around nine tenths of which appear only once. Sequencing was done on a sample of naive CD4+ T cells sorted from blood. These receptors were taken from a man younger than 35 in good health. Each CDR3 is given with its conserved first and last residue. Each record gives: clone size, CDR3 length, D gene, J gene, V gene, CDR3 DNA, CDR3 protein. A D gene is named only where the DNA matches it firmly. Rows give clone size only sometimes, using once, few, many, or a class for an expanded clone.

clone size: .; CDR3 length: 16; D gene: TRBD1; J gene: TRBJ1-5; V gene: TRBV7-2; CDR3 DNA: TGTGCCAGCAGCTTAGATGGGACAGCTACGAATCAGCCCCAGCATTTT; CDR3 protein: CASSLDGTATNQPQHF
clone size: .; CDR3 length: 11; D gene: .; J gene: TRBJ2-1; V gene: TRBV5-1; CDR3 DNA: TGCGCCAGCTGGGATAGCAATGAGCAGTTCTTC; CDR3 protein: CASWDSNEQFF
clone size: .; CDR3 length: 13; D gene: .; J gene: TRBJ2-3; V gene: TRBV5-1; CDR3 DNA: TGCGCCACGTCGCGGAGCGGGACAGATACGCAGTATTTT; CDR3 protein: CATSRSGTDTQYF
clone size: .; CDR3 length: 13; D gene: .; J gene: TRBJ2-7; V gene: TRBV29-1; CDR3 DNA: TGCAGGATCAACAGGGCTTCAATCGGCGAGCAGTACTTC; CDR3 protein: CRINRASIGEQYF
clone size: .; CDR3 length: 14; D gene: .; J gene: TRBJ2-2; V gene: TRBV29-1; CDR3 DNA: TGCAGCGTTCGACCCCCCTGGAACACCGGGGAGCTGTTTTTT; CDR3 protein: CSVRPPWNTGELFF
clone size: .; CDR3 length: 14; D gene: .; J gene: TRBJ2-2; V gene: TRBV6-6; CDR3 DNA: TGTGCCAGCTCGGCGGGAACGAACACCGGGGAGCTGTTTTTT; CDR3 protein: CASSAGTNTGELFF
clone size: .; CDR3 length: 12; D gene: .; J gene: TRBJ2-5; V gene: TRBV5-1; CDR3 DNA: TGCGCCAGCAGCCCCGATCGCGAGACCCAGTACTTC; CDR3 protein: CASSPDRETQYF
clone size: .; CDR3 length: 14; D gene: .; J gene: TRBJ2-5; V gene: TRBV5-4; CDR3 DNA: TGTGCCAGCAGCGTTAGCAGGGGTAGAGAGACCCAGTACTTC; CDR3 protein: CASSVSRGRETQYF
clone size: .; CDR3 length: 13; D gene: TRBD1; J gene: TRBJ1-2; V gene: TRBV10-3; CDR3 DNA: TGTGCCATCAGTGAGGACAGGGTCTATGGCTACACCTTC; CDR3 protein: CAISEDRVYGYTF
clone size: .; CDR3 length: 14; D gene: .; J gene: TRBJ1-4; V gene: TRBV7-8; CDR3 DNA: TGTGCCACCAAAATGGGGGCAACTAATGAAAAACTGTTTTTT; CDR3 protein: CATKMGATNEKLFF
clone size: .; CDR3 length: 14; D gene: TRBD2; J gene: TRBJ2-7; V gene: TRBV6-5; CDR3 DNA: TGTGCCAGCAGAACCGCGGGACTAGGATACGAGCAGTACTTC; CDR3 protein: CASRTAGLGYEQYF
clone size: once; CDR3 length: 14; D gene: TRBD1; J gene: TRBJ2-7; V gene: TRBV6-6; CDR3 DNA: TGTGCCAGCAGTGCACGACAGGGGACCTACGAGCAGTACTTC; CDR3 protein: CASSARQGTYEQYF
clone size: .; CDR3 length: 15; D gene: .; J gene: TRBJ1-1; V gene: TRBV18; CDR3 DNA: TGTGCCAGCTCACCAAGCTTCCGGGGGTGGACTGAAGCTTTCTTT; CDR3 protein: CASSPSFRGWTEAFF
clone size: .; CDR3 length: 14; D gene: .; J gene: TRBJ1-4; V gene: TRBV9; CDR3 DNA: TGTGCCAGCAGCGTAGCGGGGAATGATGAAAAACTGTTTTTT; CDR3 protein: CASSVAGNDEKLFF
clone size: .; CDR3 length: 14; D gene: TRBD1; J gene: TRBJ1-1; V gene: TRBV25-1; CDR3 DNA: TGTGCCAGCAGTGCCGGACAGGGTGGGACTGAAGCTTTCTTT; CDR3 protein: CASSAGQGGTEAFF
clone size: once; CDR3 length: 14; D gene: TRBD1; J gene: TRBJ1-2; V gene: TRBV29-1; CDR3 DNA: TGCAGCGTACCCCGGACAGGGGATGGGTTTGGCTACACCTTC; CDR3 protein: CSVPRTGDGFGYTF
clone size: .; CDR3 length: 14; D gene: .; J gene: TRBJ2-3; V gene: TRBV6-5; CDR3 DNA: TGTGCCAGCAGTTACAGGGGCCGCACAGATACGCAGTATTTT; CDR3 protein: CASSYRGRTDTQYF
clone size: .; CDR3 length: 15; D gene: .; J gene: TRBJ1-6; V gene: TRBV6-5; CDR3 DNA: TGTGCCAGCAGTTTGCAGCCCTTCGGATTTTCACCCCTCCACTTT; CDR3 protein: CASSLQPFGFSPLHF
clone size: .; CDR3 length: 16; D gene: TRBD1; J gene: TRBJ2-7; V gene: TRBV13; CDR3 DNA: TGTGCCAGCAGCTCAGGACAGGGGGGAAGCTCCTACGAGCAGTACTTC; CDR3 protein: CASSSGQGGSSYEQYF
clone size: .; CDR3 length: 13; D gene: .; J gene: TRBJ1-1; V gene: TRBV7-2; CDR3 DNA: TGTGCCAGCAGCGAGAGCGGGGGTACTGAAGCTTTCTTT; CDR3 protein: CASSESGGTEAFF
clone size: .; CDR3 length: 14; D gene: .; J gene: TRBJ1-2; V gene: TRBV9; CDR3 DNA: TGTGCCAGCAGCGTAGGTCTGGGAGGAGATGGCTACACCTTC; CDR3 protein: CASSVGLGGDGYTF
clone size: .; CDR3 length: 16; D gene: .; J gene: TRBJ1-4; V gene: TRBV5-1; CDR3 DNA: TGCGCCAGCAGCTCGTCGGGGGCGCAGGGTTATGAAAAACTGTTTTTT; CDR3 protein: CASSSSGAQGYEKLFF
clone size: .; CDR3 length: 12; D gene: .; J gene: TRBJ2-5; V gene: TRBV5-1; CDR3 DNA: TGCGCCAGCAGTCACAACCAAGAGACCCAGTACTTC; CDR3 protein: CASSHNQETQYF
clone size: once; CDR3 length: 13; D gene: .; J gene: TRBJ1-5; V gene: TRBV2; CDR3 DNA: TGTGCCAGCAGTGGACAGGCCAATCAGCCCCAGCATTTT; CDR3 protein: CASSGQANQPQHF
clone size: .; CDR3 length: 14; D gene: TRBD2; J gene: TRBJ2-1; V gene: TRBV6-5; CDR3 DNA: TGTGCCAGCGGCCCCAGCGGGAGCCCCAATGAGCAGTTCTTC; CDR3 protein: CASGPSGSPNEQFF
clone size: .; CDR3 length: 13; D gene: .; J gene: TRBJ2-5; V gene: TRBV25-1; CDR3 DNA: TGTGCCAGCAGTGAATTGGGGAGGGAGACCCAGTACTTC; CDR3 protein: CASSELGRETQYF
clone size: .; CDR3 length: 15; D gene: .; J gene: TRBJ1-4; V gene: TRBV9; CDR3 DNA: TGTGCCAGCAGCGTTTTGGGTGGGCCCAATGAAAAACTGTTTTTT; CDR3 protein: CASSVLGGPNEKLFF
clone size: .; CDR3 length: 17; D gene: TRBD2; J gene: TRBJ2-1; V gene: TRBV7-6; CDR3 DNA: TGTGCCAGCAGCTTAGACGTGTGGCGGGAGGGCCGGGATGAGCAGTTCTTC; CDR3 protein: CASSLDVWREGRDEQFF
clone size: .; CDR3 length: 13; D gene: .; J gene: TRBJ2-4; V gene: TRBV30; CDR3 DNA: TGTGCCTGGAGTGTACAACCGGGGGACATTCAGTACTTC; CDR3 protein: CAWSVQPGDIQYF
clone size: .; CDR3 length: 18; D gene: .; J gene: TRBJ1-5; V gene: TRBV28; CDR3 DNA: TGTGCCAGCAGTACGCGAGGGACGGTGATCTATAGCAATCAGCCCCAGCATTTT; CDR3 protein: CASSTRGTVIYSNQPQHF
clone size: .; CDR3 length: 13; D gene: .; J gene: TRBJ1-5; V gene: TRBV18; CDR3 DNA: TGTGCCAGCTCCCCAGACCGCAATCAGCCCCAGCATTTT; CDR3 protein: CASSPDRNQPQHF
clone size: .; CDR3 length: 13; D gene: .; J gene: TRBJ1-2; V gene: TRBV6-1; CDR3 DNA: TGTGCCAGCAGTGAAGGGGTACCTTATGGCTACACCTTC; CDR3 protein: CASSEGVPYGYTF
clone size: .; CDR3 length: 14; D gene: TRBD1; J gene: TRBJ1-2; V gene: TRBV5-4; CDR3 DNA: TGTGCCAGCAGCTTGGCCGAAAGGACAGGGGTGGACACCTTC; CDR3 protein: CASSLAERTGVDTF
clone size: .; CDR3 length: 11; D gene: .; J gene: TRBJ2-7; V gene: TRBV6-1; CDR3 DNA: TGTGCCAGTGTTAAAGACTACGAGCAGTACTTC; CDR3 protein: CASVKDYEQYF
clone size: few; CDR3 length: 13; D gene: TRBD1; J gene: TRBJ1-4; V gene: TRBV30; CDR3 DNA: TGTGCCAGTGACAGGGAGCAGAATGAAAAACTGTTTTTT; CDR3 protein: CASDREQNEKLFF
clone size: .; CDR3 length: 14; D gene: .; J gene: TRBJ2-3; V gene: TRBV2; CDR3 DNA: TGTGCCAGCAGTCGGGGGCCCGCCCGAGATACGCAGTATTTT; CDR3 protein: CASSRGPARDTQYF
clone size: .; CDR3 length: 12; D gene: .; J gene: TRBJ2-7; V gene: TRBV7-2; CDR3 DNA: TGTGCCAGCAGCGTGGGAGACTACGAGCAGTACTTC; CDR3 protein: CASSVGDYEQYF
clone size: .; CDR3 length: 16; D gene: TRBD2; J gene: TRBJ2-2; V gene: TRBV7-8; CDR3 DNA: TGTGCCAGCAGTCTAGGACTAGCGGGCAACACCGGGGAGCTGTTTTTT; CDR3 protein: CASSLGLAGNTGELFF
clone size: .; CDR3 length: 13; D gene: TRBD2; J gene: TRBJ2-5; V gene: TRBV7-9; CDR3 DNA: TGTGCCAGCAGCCTAGCGGCACAAGAGACCCAGTACTTC; CDR3 protein: CASSLAAQETQYF
clone size: .; CDR3 length: 12; D gene: .; J gene: TRBJ2-5; V gene: TRBV7-9; CDR3 DNA: TGTGCCAGCAGCCGGGTCCAAGAGACCCAGTACTTC; CDR3 protein: CASSRVQETQYF
clone size: .; CDR3 length: 15; D gene: TRBD1; J gene: TRBJ2-2; V gene: TRBV5-4; CDR3 DNA: TGTGCCAGCAGCCCACTGGACAGGGATGCCGGGGAGCTGTTTTTT; CDR3 protein: CASSPLDRDAGELFF
clone size: .; CDR3 length: 16; D gene: .; J gene: TRBJ2-6; V gene: TRBV29-1; CDR3 DNA: TGCAGCGTTGAAAGACGGGGAGTCTCTGGGGCCAACGTCCTGACTTTC; CDR3 protein: CSVERRGVSGANVLTF